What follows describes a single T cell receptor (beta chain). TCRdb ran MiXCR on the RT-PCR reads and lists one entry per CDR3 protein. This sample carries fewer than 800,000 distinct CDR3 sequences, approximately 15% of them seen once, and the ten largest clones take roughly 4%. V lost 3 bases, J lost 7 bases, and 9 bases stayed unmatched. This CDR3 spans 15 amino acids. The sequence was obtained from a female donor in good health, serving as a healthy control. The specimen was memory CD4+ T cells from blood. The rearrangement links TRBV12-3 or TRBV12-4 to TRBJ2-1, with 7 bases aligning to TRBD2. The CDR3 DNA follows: TGTGCCAGCAGTTTTGGGGGGGTTACTTTAAATGAGCAGTTCTTC. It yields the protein CASSFGGVTLNEQFF.